This TCR beta chain was sequenced during a study of blood T cell repertoires in COVID-19. Turning to the study itself: From the United States, Italy and Spain came samples of acute and convalescent COVID-19. T cells, B-cell-depleted T cells, or PBMCs supplied cDNA or gDNA.

With V trimmed by 4 bases and J by 7 bases, 4 bases remained unmatched. Germline-derived CDR1 and CDR2 are MGHRA and YSYEKL. CDR3 length: 14 residues. Sequenced by immunoSEQ multiplex PCR; TCRdb stores in-frame clones only, minus some. This table has around 270,000 clones, approximately 85% appearing once. Sequenced input: peripheral blood. The chain employs TRBV4-1 and TRBJ1-6; 7 nucleotides line up with TRBD1. The sequence came from a human donor with COVID-19, enrolled during active disease. The donor label of this sample is uncertain. The chain's CDR3 is CASSPGQENSPLHF. CDR3 coding DNA: TGCGCCAGCAGCCCAGGACAGGAGAATTCACCCCTCCACTTT.